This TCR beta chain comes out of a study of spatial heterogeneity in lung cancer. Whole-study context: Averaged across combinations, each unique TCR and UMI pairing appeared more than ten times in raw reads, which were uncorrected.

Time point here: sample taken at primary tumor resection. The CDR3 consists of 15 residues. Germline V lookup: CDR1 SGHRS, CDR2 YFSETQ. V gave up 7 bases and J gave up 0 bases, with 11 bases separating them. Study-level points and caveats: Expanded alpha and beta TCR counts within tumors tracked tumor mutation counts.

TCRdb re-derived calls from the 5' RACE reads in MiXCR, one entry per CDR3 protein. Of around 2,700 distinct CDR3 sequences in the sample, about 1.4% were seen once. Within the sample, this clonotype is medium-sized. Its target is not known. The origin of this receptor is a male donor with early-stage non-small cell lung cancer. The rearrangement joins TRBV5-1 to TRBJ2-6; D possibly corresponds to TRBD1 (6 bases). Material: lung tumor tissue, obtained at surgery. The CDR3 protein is CASRVGASGANVLTF. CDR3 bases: TGCGCCAGCCGCGTGGGGGCCTCTGGGGCCAACGTCCTGACTTTC.